The 3 T cell receptor beta chains listed next were all sequenced from one sample in a study of blood T cells in healthy people across ages. A second PCR, run for about 7 to 11 cycles, used a sample-barcoded 5' primer plus a J-beta primer mix. Using its own MiXCR run on the 5' RACE reads, TCRdb lists one record per CDR3 protein. The sample holds approximately 1,100,000 distinct CDR3 sequences, under 45% seen once. Sequences were obtained from blood. These receptors all stem from a woman aged 55-69 years in good health.

This chain joins TRBV6-1 and TRBJ2-6; a weak D match, TRBD2 (5 bases). The CDR3 sequence is 17 residues long. Germline V lookup: CDR1 MNHNS, CDR2 SASEGT. Trimming stripped 3 bases from V and 0 bases from J, with 12 bases between. Here the CDR3 DNA reads TGTGCCAGCAGTGACAGTCCCCGGGGCTCTGGGGCCAACGTCCTGACTTTC. It codes for CASSDSPRGSGANVLTF.

The chain has TRBV14 and TRBJ2-6; D possibly corresponds to TRBD1 (6 bases). The germline gives CDR1 SGHDN, CDR2 FVKESK. Trimming shortened V by 2 bases and J by 2 bases, and 13 bases separated the two germline ends. The CDR3 runs to 17 residues. This CDR3 is CASSQTQGWAGANVLTF. CDR3 in DNA: TGTGCCAGCAGCCAAACACAGGGTTGGGCTGGGGCCAACGTCCTGACTTTC.

There are a few counts of this clonotype. The CDR3 is CASRRDWAERANEQFF. In DNA form, the CDR3 reads TGTGCCAGCAGGCGGGACTGGGCCGAGCGGGCAAATGAGCAGTTCTTC. J is TRBJ2-1 and V is TRBV5-6; D possibly corresponds to TRBD2 (6 bases). Trimming removed 5 bases from V and 7 bases from J, with 22 bases in between. Germline V lookup: CDR1 SGHDT, CDR2 YYEEEE. This CDR3 contains 16 residues.